What follows are 9 T cell receptor beta chains derived from one specimen sequenced in a study of post-analysis software for immune sequencing data. Study outcomes and limitations: The study found TRBV5-6, TRBV5-1 and TRBV20-1 among about five TRBV segments more frequent in patients than controls.

These receptors' antigens are unknown. Unique-molecular-identifier-tagged TCR beta cDNA libraries were used. A single record per CDR3 protein comes from TCRdb applying MiXCR to the PCR reads. Of about 540,000 distinct CDR3 sequences listed, roughly 34% were seen once; the top ten hold around 5.9%. Material: blood. The receptors here all came from a girl younger than 18 with multiple sclerosis.

This clonotype was seen at least ten times. V and J are TRBV12-3 or TRBV12-4 and TRBJ1-4, with D perhaps TRBD1 (5 bases). The V end was cut by 6 bases, the J end by 8 bases, with 13 bases between. This CDR3 has 13 amino acids. The DNA for the CDR3 is TGTGCCAGCAGCCGCAGGGAGGGAGAAAAACTGTTTTTT. The encoded protein is CASSRREGEKLFF.

This clonotype appeared a few times. The chain combines TRBV5-6 with TRBJ2-7, with TRBD2 as a possible D gene (5 bases). V was shortened by 4 bases and J by 1 base, with 15 bases between the two germline ends. The CDR3 length is 15 residues. Germline CDR1 reads SGHDT; CDR2 reads YYEEEE. The CDR3 spells CASSQRMRASYEQYF. In DNA, the CDR3 is TGTGCCAGCAGCCAGCGGATGAGGGCTTCCTACGAGCAGTACTTC.

The gene calls are TRBV5-5 and TRBJ2-5, with D tentatively TRBD1 (6 bases). Germline loops: CDR1 SGHKS, CDR2 YYEKEE (reference sequence). V was shortened by 5 bases and J by 1 base, with 15 bases between the two germline ends. CDR3 length equals 15 residues. CDR3 sequence: CASSVDRSLQETQYF. The CDR3 nucleotides are TGTGCCAGCAGTGTTGACAGGAGCCTCCAAGAGACCCAGTACTTC.

This clonotype occurred a few times. The chain couples TRBV15 to TRBJ1-2, with 8 bases matching TRBD1. The CDR3 runs 15 residues. Germline V gene sequence: CDR1 LNHNV, CDR2 YYDKDF (reference sequence). J was trimmed by 6 bases and V by 1 base; bases with no gene match: 7. CDR3 region: CATSRAWGQDDGYTF. The CDR3 coding sequence is TGTGCCACCAGCAGAGCTTGGGGACAGGACGATGGCTACACCTTC.

The chain joins TRBV3-1 to TRBJ2-7; D unresolved. CDR1 is LGHDT and CDR2 is YNNKEL in the germline V gene (reference sequence). The CDR3 is 16 amino acids. Trimming shortened V by 2 bases and J by 4 bases, and 18 bases separated the two germline ends. Here the CDR3 DNA reads TGTGCCAGCAGCCAAAGGTGGTCTCCTCTTCATTACGAGCAGTACTTC. Translated: CASSQRWSPLHYEQYF.

The chain joins TRBV20-1 to TRBJ2-3; 9 positions match TRBD2. Trimming at V came to 6 bases and at J to 3 bases, leaving 7 bases not matched to a gene. Looked up from germline, CDR1 is DFQATT and CDR2 is SNEGSKA (reference sequence). The CDR3 contains 14 residues. This CDR3 is CSAHPSGVTDTQYF. In DNA, the CDR3 is TGCAGTGCCCACCCTAGCGGGGTAACAGATACGCAGTATTTT.

This clonotype was observed a few times. V and J are TRBV24-1 and TRBJ2-7; D is possibly TRBD1 or TRBD2 (5 bases each). V was trimmed by 3 bases and J by 6 bases, leaving 17 bases between them. Germline CDR1 KGHDR, CDR2 SFDVKD. The CDR3 covers 15 residues. The CDR3 region has the DNA TGTGCCACCAGTGATCCCGGGGCCCGGGCGGGCGAGCAGTACTTC. This gives the protein CATSDPGARAGEQYF.

V and J are TRBV4-2 and TRBJ2-1; a possible D gene is TRBD2 (7 bases). The CDR3 sequence is 13 residues long. The germline V gene encodes CDR1 LGHNA and CDR2 YNFKEQ. The V and J ends lost 1 base and 9 bases respectively, with 10 bases between them. The CDR3 sequence: CASSQAGGGEQFF. CDR3 bases: TGTGCCAGCAGCCAAGCGGGGGGCGGTGAGCAGTTCTTC.

The chain uses TRBV2 and TRBJ2-3; no definite D call. Trimming removed 6 bases at V and 4 bases at J, with 20 bases between. Per the germline V gene, CDR1 is SNHLY and CDR2 is FYNNEI. The CDR3 totals 16 residues. The CDR3 DNA sequence: TGTGCCAGCAGGGCGTTACCGGTTGAGCGAGCAGATACGCAGTATTTT. Its translation: CASRALPVERADTQYF. Together with reference TRBV2 and TRBJ2-3, the CDR3 gives the full variable domain: EPEVTQTPSHQVTQMGQEVILRCVPISNHLYFYWYRQILGQKVEFLVSFYNNEISEKSEIFDDQFSVERPDGSNFTLKIRSTKLEDSAMYFCASRALPVERADTQYFGPGTRLTVL.